This TCR beta chain was identified in a study of vaccination and CD4 T cells after COVID-19. Treatment of the sample: approximately nine-day PBMC culture with coronavirus spike peptide pools or control peptides (ViraFEST assay). The germline V gene has CDR1 SGHNT and CDR2 YYREEE (reference sequence). This CDR3 comprises 14 residues. The V gene lost 6 bases and the J gene lost 2 bases, with 14 bases spanning the gap. Turning to this clonotype: Its specificity is not known.

The Oncomine TCR Beta short-read assay was what sequenced the DNA obtained from cultured CD4+ T cells. In TCRdb, the PCR reads were re-called with MiXCR into one record per CDR3 protein. The table shows 15,000 or so distinct CDR3 sequences, with roughly 50% occurring only once. This clonotype originated in a human donor with COVID-19. The chain has TRBV5-4 and TRBJ1-2; TRBD1 is a possible D gene (6 bases). The sequencing used cultured CD4+ T cells from blood, collected after SARS-CoV-2 vaccination. The CDR3 region is CASIKGGGNYGYTF. The CDR3 DNA reads as TGTGCCAGCATCAAAGGGGGGGGGAACTATGGCTACACCTTC.